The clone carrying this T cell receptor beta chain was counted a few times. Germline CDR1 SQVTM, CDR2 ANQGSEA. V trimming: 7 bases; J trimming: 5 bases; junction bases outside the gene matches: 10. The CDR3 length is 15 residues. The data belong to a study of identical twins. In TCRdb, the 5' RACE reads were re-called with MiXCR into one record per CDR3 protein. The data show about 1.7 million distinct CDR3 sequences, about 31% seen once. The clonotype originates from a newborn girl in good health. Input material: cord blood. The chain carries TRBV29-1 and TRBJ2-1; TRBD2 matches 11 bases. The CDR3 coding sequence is TGCAGCGCCACCTTCGGACTAGCGGGTAACAATGAGCAGTTCTTC. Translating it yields CSATFGLAGNNEQFF.